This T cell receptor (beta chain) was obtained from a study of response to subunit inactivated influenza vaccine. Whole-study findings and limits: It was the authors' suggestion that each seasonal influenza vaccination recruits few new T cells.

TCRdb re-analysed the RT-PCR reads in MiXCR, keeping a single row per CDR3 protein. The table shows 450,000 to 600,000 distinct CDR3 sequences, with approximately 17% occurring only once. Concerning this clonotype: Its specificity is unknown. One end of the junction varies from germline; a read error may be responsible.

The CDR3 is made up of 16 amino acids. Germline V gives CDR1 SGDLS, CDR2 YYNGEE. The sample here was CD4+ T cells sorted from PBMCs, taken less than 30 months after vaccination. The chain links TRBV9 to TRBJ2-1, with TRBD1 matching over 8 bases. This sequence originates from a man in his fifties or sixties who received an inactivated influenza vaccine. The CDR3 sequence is CASSVRTGSSYNEQFF. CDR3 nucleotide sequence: TGTGCCAGCAGCGTGAGGACAGGGAGCTCCTACAATGAACAGTTCTTC.